This is a list of T cell receptor beta chains from one sample in a study of T cells after yellow fever vaccination. TCRdb re-called the 5' RACE reads through MiXCR, storing one row per CDR3 protein. The top ten hold 15% to 20% of the sample, which has 80,000 to 100,000 distinct CDR3 sequences, around 9.8% seen once. The material sequenced was CD8+ T cells not binding an NS4B(214-222) dextramer, sorted from PBMCs, taken roughly 14 days after the first yellow fever vaccination. Receptor source: a man aged 18-30 years who received the YFV17D yellow fever vaccine. Both conserved end residues are part of each CDR3. The D gene is left open where the match is weak. Clone size is not always given. Where it is, it says once, few, many or a class for expanded clones.

V gene	clone size	D gene	J gene	CDR3 protein	CDR3 DNA
TRBV4-1	-	-	TRBJ1-5	CASSQDRGSGQPQHF	TGCGCCAGCAGCCAAGACAGGGGTAGCGGTCAGCCCCAGCATTTT
TRBV4-2	few	-	TRBJ1-1	CASSQGPPTEAFF	TGTGCCAGCAGCCAAGGGCCCCCAACTGAAGCTTTCTTT
TRBV4-3	many	TRBD2	TRBJ2-3	CASSQEGLAATDTQYF	TGCGCCAGCAGCCAAGAGGGACTAGCGGCCACAGATACGCAGTATTTT
TRBV15	few	TRBD1	TRBJ1-5	CATGHRGTQPQHF	TGTGCCACCGGCCACAGGGGAACCCAGCCCCAGCATTTT
TRBV29-1	few	TRBD1	TRBJ1-1	CSVTSGTAPF	TGCAGCGTTACGAGCGGGACAGCTCCCTTT
TRBV11-3	-	-	TRBJ2-5	CASSPNEGGWTQYF	TGTGCCAGCAGCCCCAACGAGGGAGGTTGGACCCAGTACTTC
TRBV5-1	few	-	TRBJ2-5	CASSFREPGETQYF	TGCGCCAGCAGCTTCAGGGAGCCTGGGGAGACCCAGTACTTC
TRBV7-2	few	TRBD2	TRBJ2-1	CASSWFSGGGSYNEQFF	TGTGCCAGCAGCTGGTTCAGCGGGGGGGGCTCCTACAATGAGCAGTTCTTC
TRBV4-1	few	-	TRBJ2-2	CASSQDPQKYHTNTGELFF	TGCGCCAGCAGCCAAGATCCACAGAAATATCATACGAACACCGGGGAGCTGTTTTTT
TRBV7-6	-	-	TRBJ2-2	CASSSRTDPGELFF	TGTGCCAGCAGCTCCCGGACAGATCCCGGGGAGCTGTTTTTT
TRBV14	-	-	TRBJ2-3	CASSRLSTDTQYF	TGTGCCAGCAGCCGTTTAAGCACAGATACGCAGTATTTT